These 16 T cell receptor beta chains were sequenced from one sample in a study of T cells in Graves' hyperthyroidism and ophthalmopathy. What was amplified from RNA transcripts were TCR beta CDR3 regions. Primed by the HTBI set, a first-round RT-PCR was run on the TCR CDR3. TCRdb re-analysed the multiplex PCR reads in MiXCR, keeping a single row per CDR3 protein. Altogether 700,000 to 950,000 distinct CDR3 sequences are present, approximately 40% being singletons, with the ten largest covering 31%. Source material: blood. All receptors come from a woman between 35 and 50 years old with Graves' hyperthyroidism.

The chain joins TRBV4-1 to TRBJ1-4; TRBD1 is a possible D gene (5 bases). CDR1 is MGHRA and CDR2 is YSYEKL in the germline V gene. The CDR3 extends over 15 amino acids. Trimming removed 4 bases from V and 5 bases from J, with 14 bases in between. This chain's CDR3 is CASSLLAGWNEKLFF. For the CDR3, the DNA is TGCGCCAGCAGCCTACTGGCAGGGTGGAATGAAAAACTGTTTTTT.

This clonotype turned up a few times. The chain carries TRBV6-5 and TRBJ1-6; TRBD1 agrees at 10 bases. V shed 6 bases and J 0 bases; nucleotides not matched to a gene: 8. CDR3 length: 18 amino acids. CDR1 and CDR2 from the germline V gene are MNHEY and SVGAGI. CDR3 coding DNA: TGTGCCAGCAGCACCTGGACAGGGGGACCCTCCTATAATTCACCCCTCCACTTT. It yields the protein CASSTWTGGPSYNSPLHF.

This clonotype occurred a few times. The chain combines TRBV6-6 with TRBJ2-7; 7 nucleotides match TRBD1. This CDR3 spans 15 amino acids. V was clipped by 5 bases and J by 1 base; unmatched bases: 8. Per the germline V gene, CDR1 is MNHNY and CDR2 is SVGAGI (reference sequence). CDR3 coding DNA: TGTGCCAGCAGTGTTTCCGGGACAGCGTCCTACGAGCAGTACTTC. Residues: CASSVSGTASYEQYF.

This clonotype showed up many times. The gene calls are TRBV5-1 and TRBJ2-5; a weak D match, TRBD2 (5 bases). Germline CDR1 is SGHRS and CDR2 is YFSETQ. V dropped 3 bases and J dropped 5 bases, with 11 bases sitting between them. CDR3 size: 13 residues. Written as DNA, the CDR3 is TGCGCCAGCAGCTATAACGGGGTTGAGACCCAGTACTTC. Encoded protein: CASSYNGVETQYF.

This clonotype has more than one count but fewer than ten. V usage is TRBV6-2 or TRBV6-3 and J usage is TRBJ1-2; D gene uncertain. The CDR3 length is 13 residues. The V gene lost 7 bases and the J gene lost 8 bases, with 17 bases spanning the gap. Germline CDR1 and CDR2: MNHEY and SVGEGT. The CDR3 DNA is TGTGCCAGCACCACTATTCAAGGTCTCGGCTACACCTTC. Its protein is CASTTIQGLGYTF.

The chain is built from TRBV6-5 and TRBJ1-1; 9 bases are a match to TRBD1. V lost 5 bases and J lost 2; bases outside the gene matches: 9. Germline V CDR1 and CDR2: MNHEY, SVGAGI. CDR3 length: 16 amino acids. CDR3 region: CASSGTGGSPNTEAFF. CDR3 bases: TGTGCCAGCAGTGGTACAGGGGGCAGCCCCAACACTGAAGCTTTCTTT.

The chain has TRBV9 and TRBJ2-2; 7 nucleotides match TRBD1. The CDR3 is 15 residues long. Germline-derived CDR1 and CDR2 are SGDLS and YYNGEE. With V trimmed by 3 bases and J by 2 bases, 4 bases remained unmatched. Written as DNA, the CDR3 is TGTGCCAGCAGCGACCGACAGGGAAACACCGGGGAGCTGTTTTTT. Protein sequence: CASSDRQGNTGELFF.

This clonotype has ten or more counts. This rearrangement joins TRBV7-8 to TRBJ1-6, with D unresolved. CDR1 and CDR2 from the germline V gene are SGHVS and FQNEAQ. There are 14 residues in the CDR3. The V and J ends lost 5 bases and 11 bases respectively, with 16 bases between them. The CDR3 nucleotides read TGTGCCAGCAGCCGCTTTGAAGGTATCGCACCCCTCCACTTT. Translating it yields CASSRFEGIAPLHF.

Concerning this clonotype itself: One end of the junction varies from germline; a read error may be responsible. The J gene is TRBJ1-3, the V gene TRBV12-3 or TRBV12-4; D gene ambiguous. The length of the CDR3 is 15 residues. DNA of the CDR3: TGTGCCAGCAGCTCCCCCAGAACCCTTGGCGACACCATACATTTT. It codes for CASSSPRTLGDTIHF.

The V gene is TRBV14, the J gene TRBJ1-4; 10 nucleotides match TRBD1. Per the germline V gene, CDR1 is SGHDN and CDR2 is FVKESK. V gave up 1 base and J gave up 7 bases; unmatched junction bases: 6. The length of the CDR3 is 16 residues. As DNA, the CDR3 is TGTGCCAGCAGCCAAGTCTACGACAGGGGGCTTGAAAAACTGTTTTTT. It translates to CASSQVYDRGLEKLFF.

In its sample, this clonotype was seen once. The J gene is TRBJ2-1, the V gene TRBV20-1; the D gene is possibly TRBD2 (5 bases). The V end was cut by 3 bases, the J end by 3 bases, with 9 bases between. There are 13 residues in the CDR3. Looked up from germline, CDR1 is DFQATT and CDR2 is SNEGSKA (reference sequence). The CDR3 DNA reads as TGCAGTGCTAGTGGTCGGGACTACAATGAGCAGTTCTTC. Its protein product is CSASGRDYNEQFF.

Only a few counts were recorded for this clonotype. The chain is built from TRBV29-1 and TRBJ1-1; unclear D gene. From germline, CDR1 is SQVTM and CDR2 ANQGSEA. The length of the CDR3 is 11 residues. Trimming stripped 5 bases from V and 4 bases from J, with 8 bases between. The CDR3 DNA sequence: TGCAGCGTTCCCGCGACCACTGAAGCTTTCTTT. Translation gives CSVPATTEAFF.

DNA of the CDR3: TGTGCCAGCAGCCAAGATCCGGGACTCGGAGATGGCTACACCTTC. The encoded protein is CASSQDPGLGDGYTF. The chain combines TRBV28 with TRBJ1-2; TRBD1 might be the D (5 bases). The CDR3 extends over 15 amino acids. From germline, CDR1 is MDHEN and CDR2 SYDVKM. Trimming shortened V by 6 bases and J by 6 bases, and 20 bases separated the two germline ends.

J is TRBJ1-3 and V is TRBV12-3 or TRBV12-4, with D perhaps TRBD1 (6 bases). Trimming left V 6 bases short and J 1 base short, with 16 bases between. CDR3 length: 16 residues. In DNA, the CDR3 is TGTGCCAGCAGGTTCGCTGGGGGGGCTTCTGGAAACACCATATATTTT. Amino acids: CASRFAGGASGNTIYF.

This clonotype was detected many times. The chain is built from TRBV6-2 or TRBV6-3 and TRBJ2-5; D not resolved. Germline values: CDR1 MNHEY, CDR2 SVGEGT. V was shortened by 6 bases and J by 4 bases, with 9 bases between the two germline ends. The CDR3 is 12 amino acids. The CDR3 here is CASSRLSETQYF. CDR3 sequence (DNA): TGTGCCAGCAGCCGCCTATCAGAGACCCAGTACTTC.

This clonotype came up a few times. This chain connects TRBV5-6 to TRBJ1-5; 10 positions agree with TRBD1. The length of the CDR3 is 15 residues. The V gene end was trimmed by 4 bases and the J gene end by 7 bases; junction bases not matched to a gene: 8. CDR1 SGHDT and CDR2 YYEEEE come from the germline V gene. The CDR3 loop reads CASSLDRGLRQPQHF. CDR3 DNA: TGTGCCAGCAGCCTAGACAGGGGGCTCAGACAGCCCCAGCATTTT.